This T cell receptor (beta chain) was retrieved from a study of blood T cell repertoires in COVID-19. Study as a whole: There were acute and convalescent COVID-19 samples, and they came from the United States, Italy and Spain. T cells, B-cell-depleted T cells, or PBMCs provided the cDNA or gDNA that served as material.

In the study's own analysis: Reference gene primer amplification yielded estimated nucleated cell counts. Profiled with immunoSEQ multiplex PCR; TCRdb holds only in-frame clones, not every one. D and trimming were read from the DNA, whereas the V and J calls and clone size are those reported in that table. The data show under 200,000 clones, 80% seen once. Trimming at V came to 2 bases and at J to 2 bases, leaving 6 bases not matched to a gene. This CDR3 is 15 amino acids long. Germline values: CDR1 MNHNY, CDR2 SVGAGI (reference sequence). The material sequenced was peripheral blood. This TCR was sampled from a man between 60 and 75 years old with acute or convalescent COVID-19. The rearrangement links TRBV6-6 to TRBJ2-7, with 7 nucleotides matching TRBD2. The CDR3 DNA sequence: TGTGCCAGCAGTTACGGTGGCGGGGGTGCCTACGAGCAGTACTTC. Its translation: CASSYGGGGAYEQYF.